A single sample is the source of the 27 T cell receptor beta chains below, sequenced in a study of T cell changes during pregnancy in multiple sclerosis. This table comes from immunoSEQ multiplex PCR, and its TCRdb copy is limited to in-frame clones, with some not included. The sample lists 45,000 to 60,000 clones, 93% occurring once. This sample comprised peripheral blood, obtained in the second trimester of pregnancy. The receptors stem from a female donor with multiple sclerosis, enrolled in a pregnancy study.

The chain carries TRBV4-3 and TRBJ2-3, with 7 positions matching TRBD2. Germline assignment: CDR1 LGHNA and CDR2 YSLEER. There are 14 residues in the CDR3. V gave up 3 bases and J gave up 4 bases; unmatched junction bases: 4. CDR3 residues: CASSHSREPDTQYF. The DNA for the CDR3 is TGCGCCAGCAGCCATTCGCGGGAGCCAGATACGCAGTATTTT.

V gene TRBV7-8 combines with J gene TRBJ2-3; weak D call: TRBD2 (6 bases). Germline V lookup: CDR1 SGHVS, CDR2 FQNEAQ. The V end lost 0 bases, the J end lost 0 bases, and 19 bases lay between the germline ends. CDR3 length equals 19 residues. CDR3 sequence (DNA): TGTGCCAGCAGCTTAGCCATACGTTTCTGGGAGGCTAGCACAGATACGCAGTATTTT. It is translated as CASSLAIRFWEASTDTQYF.

This clone was found a few times. V usage is TRBV9 and J usage is TRBJ1-1; a possible D gene is TRBD1 (5 bases). This CDR3 is built from 17 residues. V lost 2 bases and J 1 base, leaving 18 bases between the germline ends. Germline V gene sequence: CDR1 SGDLS, CDR2 YYNGEE. CDR3 loop: CASSVDPGGGKNTEAFF. In nucleotides, the CDR3 is TGTGCCAGCAGCGTCGATCCCGGGGGGGGGAAGAACACTGAAGCTTTCTTT. Drawing the rest from reference TRBV9 and TRBJ1-1, the complete variable domain is DSGVTQTPKHLITATGQRVTLRCSPRSGDLSVYWYQQSLDQGLQFLIQYYNGEERAKGNILERFSAQQFPDLHSELNLSSLELGDSALYFCASSVDPGGGKNTEAFFGQGTRLTVV.

This clone showed up just a few times. The V call is TRBV29-1, the J call TRBJ1-1; D call uncertain. Germline CDR1 and CDR2: SQVTM and ANQGSEA. The V gene lost 4 bases and the J gene lost 0 bases, with 9 bases spanning the gap. The CDR3 is 13 amino acids. This CDR3 reads CSVGSGVNTEAFF. CDR3 sequence (DNA): TGCAGCGTTGGCTCCGGAGTGAACACTGAAGCTTTCTTT.

The rearrangement links TRBV29-1 to TRBJ1-2; TRBD1 might be the D (6 bases). V lost 6 bases to trimming and J lost 6 bases, with 17 bases between them. The CDR3 extends over 13 amino acids. CDR1 is SQVTM, CDR2 ANQGSEA, per germline. DNA for the CDR3: TGCAGCGTGCACACAACAGGGTACAATGGCTACACCTTC. Protein sequence: CSVHTTGYNGYTF.

V gene TRBV19 combines with J gene TRBJ1-4, with TRBD1 identical over 7 bases. CDR1 and CDR2 (germline): LNHDA, SQIVND (reference sequence). V lost 5 bases to trimming and J lost 4 bases; unmatched junction nucleotides: 13. CDR3 length equals 17 residues. This CDR3 is CASSLRTVQGINEKLFF. CDR3 sequence (DNA): TGTGCCAGTAGTCTAAGGACCGTACAGGGGATTAATGAAAAACTGTTTTTT.

The gene calls are TRBV18 and TRBJ2-7; tentative D call: TRBD1 (6 bases). The germline CDR1 and CDR2 sequences are KGHSH and LQKENI. Trimming shortened V by 3 bases and J by 5 bases, and 17 bases separated the two germline ends. This CDR3 region has 15 residues. The CDR3 region is CASSPGKTTGNEQYF. The CDR3 DNA reads as TGTGCCAGCTCACCCGGGAAGACAACAGGGAACGAGCAGTACTTC.

The rearrangement links TRBV10-3 to TRBJ2-3, with D possibly being TRBD1 (6 bases). Trimming removed 2 bases at V and 1 base at J, with 7 bases between. The germline V gene encodes CDR1 ENHRY and CDR2 SYGVKD. The CDR3 covers 14 residues. The CDR3 region has the DNA TGTGCCATCAGTGAGCCAGGGGGCACAGATACGCAGTATTTT. It encodes CAISEPGGTDTQYF.

V usage is TRBV11-2 and J usage is TRBJ2-1, with D unclear. The CDR3 covers 19 residues. V lost 1 base, J lost 5 bases, and 24 bases lay in between. Germline V gives CDR1 SGHAT, CDR2 FQNNGV. CDR3 sequence (DNA): TGTGCCAGCAGCTTAGCCCCGAAACTACCTCCTACTGAGAACAATGAGCAGTTCTTC. Protein sequence: CASSLAPKLPPTENNEQFF.

The chain uses TRBV7-2 and TRBJ2-1, with no clear D. CDR3 length equals 12 residues. V lost 5 bases and J 1 base, leaving 3 bases between the germline ends. The V gene's germline CDR1 is SGHTA and CDR2 FQGNSA. CDR3 protein: CASSASYNEQFF. CDR3 nucleotide sequence: TGTGCCAGCAGCGCGTCCTACAATGAGCAGTTCTTC.

The chain has TRBV27 and TRBJ2-7; maybe TRBD2 (6 bases). Per the germline V gene, CDR1 is MNHEY and CDR2 is SMNVEV (reference sequence). The CDR3 is 14 residues long. V dropped 5 bases and J dropped 4 bases, with 15 bases sitting between them. CDR3 residues: CASSKAGLPYEQYF. The CDR3 DNA reads as TGTGCCAGCAGTAAAGCGGGCCTGCCGTACGAGCAGTACTTC.

This clone was observed a handful of times. This chain connects TRBV5-1 to TRBJ1-1; no definite D call. V was pared by 0 bases and J by 0 bases, with 6 bases between. Germline V gene lookup returns CDR1 SGHRS and CDR2 YFSETQ. The CDR3 is made up of 14 amino acids. Here the CDR3 reads CASSLVDMNTEAFF. In DNA, the CDR3 is TGCGCCAGCAGCTTGGTAGACATGAACACTGAAGCTTTCTTT.

The chain is built from TRBV6-1 and TRBJ2-7, with 11 positions matching TRBD2. In germline, CDR1 is MNHNS, CDR2 SASEGT. V trimming: 4 bases; J trimming: 5 bases; junction bases outside the gene matches: 7. The CDR3 covers 15 residues. The CDR3 DNA follows: TGTGCCAGCAGTGCCTTAGCGGGAGGGCCAGACGAGCAGTACTTC. Translated: CASSALAGGPDEQYF.

The genes are TRBV29-1 and TRBJ2-1; D remains ambiguous. Trimming left V 4 bases short and J 5 bases short, with 12 bases between. The CDR3 loop spans 13 amino acids. Germline loops: CDR1 SQVTM, CDR2 ANQGSEA. This CDR3 is CSVVKVQDNEQFF. CDR3 in DNA: TGCAGCGTTGTGAAGGTTCAGGACAATGAGCAGTTCTTC.

This clone counts as medium-sized. The chain links TRBV6-1 to TRBJ1-2; possibly TRBD1 for D (5 bases). This CDR3 contains 13 residues. CDR1 is MNHNS and CDR2 is SASEGT in the germline V gene. The germline V and J ends were trimmed by 10 bases and 0 bases, with 12 bases remaining between them. In nucleotides, the CDR3 is TGTGCCACCAGACAGAGCCCTAACTATGGCTACACCTTC. It translates to CATRQSPNYGYTF.

The CDR3: CASSPLRSQGVMNTEAFF. The CDR3, as DNA: TGTGCCAGCAGCCCACTACGGTCGCAGGGTGTGATGAACACTGAAGCTTTCTTT. The chain links TRBV7-2 to TRBJ1-1; D perhaps matches TRBD1 (5 bases). CDR1 and CDR2 (germline): SGHTA, FQGNSA. The CDR3 totals 18 residues. With 5 bases removed from V and 0 bases from J, the gap between germline ends came to 22 bases.

V and J are TRBV4-3 and TRBJ2-1; 7 bases match TRBD2. Germline trimming cut 0 bases from V and 4 bases from J; bases unmatched to any gene: 6. Germline CDR1 LGHNA, CDR2 YSLEER. The CDR3 loop spans 16 amino acids. CDR3 in DNA: TGCGCCAGCAGCCAAGATCAGGCTAGCGGTTACAATGAGCAGTTCTTC. Its protein product is CASSQDQASGYNEQFF.

The genes are TRBV7-2 and TRBJ2-4, with 8 bases matching TRBD2. Germline V gene lookup returns CDR1 SGHTA and CDR2 FQGNSA. This CDR3 contains 14 residues. The junction had 8 bases not matched to a gene; V was cut back by 6 bases and J by 7 bases. The CDR3 protein is CASRESGGGNIQYF. The DNA of the CDR3 is TGTGCCAGCAGAGAGAGTGGCGGGGGGAACATTCAGTACTTC.

J is TRBJ1-1 and V is TRBV19, with D perhaps TRBD1 (6 bases). CDR1 LNHDA and CDR2 SQIVND come from the germline V gene (reference sequence). With 5 bases removed from V and 0 bases from J, the gap between germline ends came to 10 bases. This CDR3 region has 14 residues. CDR3 coding DNA: TGTGCCAGTAGTTCCGACAGGTTGAACACTGAAGCTTTCTTT. Its protein product is CASSSDRLNTEAFF.

V gene TRBV29-1 combines with J gene TRBJ1-2; D uncertain. CDR1 is SQVTM and CDR2 is ANQGSEA in the germline V gene. The CDR3 covers 12 residues. The V gene lost 3 bases and the J gene lost 4 bases, with 9 bases spanning the gap. In nucleotides, the CDR3 is TGCAGCGTTGAGAGGGCCCCCTATGGCTACACCTTC. Residues: CSVERAPYGYTF.

Here the CDR3 reads CASSLMGLAGVTDTQYF. Here the CDR3 DNA reads TGTGCCAGCAGCTTAATGGGACTAGCGGGAGTTACAGATACGCAGTATTTT. The chain couples TRBV7-2 to TRBJ2-3, with TRBD2 matching over 14 bases. The V gene's germline CDR1 is SGHTA and CDR2 FQGNSA. This CDR3 is 17 amino acids long. J lost 3 bases, V lost 2 bases, and 4 bases had no gene match.

This clone was detected only once. The chain uses TRBV14 and TRBJ2-7; 12 bases match TRBD2. CDR1 and CDR2 from the germline V gene are SGHDN and FVKESK. This CDR3 is 15 amino acids long. Trimming at V came to 2 bases and at J to 5 bases, leaving 4 bases not matched to a gene. CDR3 residues: CASSQLAGGLHEQYF. The CDR3 DNA reads TGTGCCAGCAGCCAACTAGCGGGAGGGTTACACGAGCAGTACTTC.

The chain couples TRBV14 to TRBJ1-5; tentatively, D is TRBD1 (6 bases). This CDR3 comprises 16 residues. The germline V gene encodes CDR1 SGHDN and CDR2 FVKESK. V lost 3 bases, J lost 1 base, and 13 bases lay in between. The CDR3 DNA is TGTGCCAGCAGCCATCTCAGGGGATGGAGCAATCAGCCCCAGCATTTT. This encodes CASSHLRGWSNQPQHF.

The J gene is TRBJ2-5, the V gene TRBV27; 14 positions agree with TRBD2. The germline V gene encodes CDR1 MNHEY and CDR2 SMNVEV (reference sequence). Trimming took 3 bases from V and 4 from J; bases not matched to a gene: 4. The CDR3 runs to 16 residues. This CDR3 reads CASSFGTSGSVETQYF. The CDR3 DNA reads TGTGCCAGCAGTTTCGGGACTAGCGGGAGTGTAGAGACCCAGTACTTC.

The rearrangement uses TRBV29-1 and TRBJ2-7, with TRBD1 as a possible D gene (5 bases). CDR3 size: 11 residues. The V end was cut by 6 bases, the J end by 3 bases, with 9 bases between. The germline V gene encodes CDR1 SQVTM and CDR2 ANQGSEA. CDR3 nucleotides: TGCAGCGTGCAGGGCAACTACGAGCAGTACTTC. It codes for CSVQGNYEQYF.

This chain connects TRBV5-4 to TRBJ2-1; TRBD1 matches 9 bases. Trimming took 3 bases from V and 9 from J; bases not matched to a gene: 10. The CDR3 length is 15 residues. Germline-derived CDR1 and CDR2 are SGHNT and YYREEE (reference sequence). CDR3 DNA: TGTGCCAGCAGCTCCGGGGACAGGGTACGCGGTGAGCAGTTCTTC. This encodes CASSSGDRVRGEQFF.

The J gene is TRBJ2-2, the V gene TRBV18; TRBD2 aligns across 14 bases. After removal of 1 base from V and 2 bases from J, the junction contained 6 bases not matched to a gene. Germline CDR1 KGHSH, CDR2 LQKENI. The CDR3 is 19 residues long. The CDR3 protein is CASSPLGLAGVANTGELFF. The DNA of the CDR3 is TGTGCCAGCTCACCACTGGGACTAGCGGGAGTAGCAAACACCGGGGAGCTGTTTTTT.